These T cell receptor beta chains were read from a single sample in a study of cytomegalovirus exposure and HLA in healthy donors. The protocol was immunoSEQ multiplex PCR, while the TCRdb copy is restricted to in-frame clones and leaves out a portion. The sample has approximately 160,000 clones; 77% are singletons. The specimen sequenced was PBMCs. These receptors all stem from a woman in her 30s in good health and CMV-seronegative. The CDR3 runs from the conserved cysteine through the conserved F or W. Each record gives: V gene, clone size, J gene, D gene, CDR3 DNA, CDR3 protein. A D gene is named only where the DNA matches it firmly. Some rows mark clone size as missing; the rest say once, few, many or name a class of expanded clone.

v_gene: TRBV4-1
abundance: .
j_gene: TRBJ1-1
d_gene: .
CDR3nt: TGCGCCAGCAGCCAAGAACATGGGAGCCTGGGAGAAGCTTTCTTT
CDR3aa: CASSQEHGSLGEAFF

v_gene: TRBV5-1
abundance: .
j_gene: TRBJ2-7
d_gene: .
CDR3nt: TGCGCCAGCAGCTTGGAGGACAACTACGAGCAGTACTTC
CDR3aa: CASSLEDNYEQYF

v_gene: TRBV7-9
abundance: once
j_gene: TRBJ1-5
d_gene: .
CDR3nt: TGTGCCAGCAGCTTAGAACAGGGCAATCAGCCCCAGCATTTT
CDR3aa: CASSLEQGNQPQHF

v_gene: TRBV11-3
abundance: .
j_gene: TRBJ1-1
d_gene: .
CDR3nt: TGTGCCAGCAGCTCTGGGACGGGGAGGCACACTGAAGCTTTCTTT
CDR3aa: CASSSGTGRHTEAFF

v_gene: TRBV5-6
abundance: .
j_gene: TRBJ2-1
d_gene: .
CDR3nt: TGTGCCAGCAGCTTTAGTAGTGAGCAGTTCTTC
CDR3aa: CASSFSSEQFF

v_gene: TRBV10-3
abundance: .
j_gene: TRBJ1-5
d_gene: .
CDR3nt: TGTGCCATCAGTGAGTACGAGGGAAATCAGCCCCAGCATTTT
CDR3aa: CAISEYEGNQPQHF

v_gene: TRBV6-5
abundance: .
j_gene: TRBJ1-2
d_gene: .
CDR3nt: TGTGCCAGCAGTTACGGTGGGGGGGCTGGCTACACCTTC
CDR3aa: CASSYGGGAGYTF

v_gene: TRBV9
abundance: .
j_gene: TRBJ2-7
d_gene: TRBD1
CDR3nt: TGTGCCAGCAGCGTCCGAGACAGGGACTACGAGCAGTACTTC
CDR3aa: CASSVRDRDYEQYF

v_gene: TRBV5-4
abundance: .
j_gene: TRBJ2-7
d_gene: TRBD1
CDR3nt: TGTGCCAGCAGCTCCTCGACCGGGACAGGGACCTACGAGCAGTACTTC
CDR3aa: CASSSSTGTGTYEQYF

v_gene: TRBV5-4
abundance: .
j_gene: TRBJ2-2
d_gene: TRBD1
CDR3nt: TGTGCCAGCAGCTTGGGGAACAGGGGTTGGGGCGGGGAGCTGTTTTTT
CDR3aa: CASSLGNRGWGGELFF

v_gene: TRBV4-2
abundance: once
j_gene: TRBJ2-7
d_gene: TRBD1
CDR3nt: TGTGCCAGCAGCCAAGCGGACAGGACCTACGAGCAGTACTTC
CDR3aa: CASSQADRTYEQYF

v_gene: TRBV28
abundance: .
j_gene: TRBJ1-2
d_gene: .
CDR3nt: TGTGCCAGCAGTTTGGGAGGCTATGGCTACCCCTTC
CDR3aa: CASSLGGYGYPF

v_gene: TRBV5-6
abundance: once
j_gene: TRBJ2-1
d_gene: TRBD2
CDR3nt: TGTGCCAGCAGCTTAGCGGGAGAATTGTACAATGAGCAGTTCTTC
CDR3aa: CASSLAGELYNEQFF

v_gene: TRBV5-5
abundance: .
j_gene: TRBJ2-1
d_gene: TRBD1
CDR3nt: TGTGCCAGCAGCTGGACAGGGGGCAATGAGCAGTTCTTC
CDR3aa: CASSWTGGNEQFF

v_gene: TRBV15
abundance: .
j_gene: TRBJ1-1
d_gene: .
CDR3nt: TGTGCCACCAGCAGAGATCCTAGGGGTATGAACACTGAAGCTTTCTTT
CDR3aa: CATSRDPRGMNTEAFF

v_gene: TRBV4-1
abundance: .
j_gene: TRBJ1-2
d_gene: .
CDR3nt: TGCGCCAGCAGCCACCAAAGCGGGCTCCGATTGCACAACTATGGCTACACCTTC
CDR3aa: CASSHQSGLRLHNYGYTF

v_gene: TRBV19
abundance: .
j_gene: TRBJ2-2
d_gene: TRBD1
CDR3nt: TGTGCCACTAACAGGGGCAGGAACACCGGGGAGCTGTTTTTT
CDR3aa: CATNRGRNTGELFF

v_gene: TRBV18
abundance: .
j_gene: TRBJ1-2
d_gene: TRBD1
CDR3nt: TGTGCCAGCTCACCACTGACAGGGGGTGCCAACTATGGCTACACCTTC
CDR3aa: CASSPLTGGANYGYTF

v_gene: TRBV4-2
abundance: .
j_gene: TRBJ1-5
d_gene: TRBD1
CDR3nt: TGTGCCAGCAGCCAGAGTTCAGGGGGAAGCAATCAGCCCCAGCATTTT
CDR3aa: CASSQSSGGSNQPQHF

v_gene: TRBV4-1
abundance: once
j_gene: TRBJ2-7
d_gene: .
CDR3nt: TGCGCCAGCAGCCAAGCCGGCTCCTACGAGCAGTACTTC
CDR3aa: CASSQAGSYEQYF

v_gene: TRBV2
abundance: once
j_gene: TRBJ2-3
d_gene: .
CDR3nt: TGTGCCACACAACGGGAGCCATTCACAGATACGCAGTATTTT
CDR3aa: CATQREPFTDTQYF

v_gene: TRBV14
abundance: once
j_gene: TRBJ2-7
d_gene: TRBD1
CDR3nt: TGTGCCAGCAGCCAAACGGGACAGGCTAACTGGCACTACGAGCAGTACTTC
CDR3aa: CASSQTGQANWHYEQYF

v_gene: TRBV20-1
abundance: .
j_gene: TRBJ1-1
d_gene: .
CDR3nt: TGCAGTGCTCACTCGGACAGATCCTCTCCCTTT
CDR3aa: CSAHSDRSSPF

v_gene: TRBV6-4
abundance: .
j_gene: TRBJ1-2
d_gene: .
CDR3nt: TGTGCCAGCAGTGACTCCCCAGGGAGGAGTGGCTACACCTTC
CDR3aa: CASSDSPGRSGYTF

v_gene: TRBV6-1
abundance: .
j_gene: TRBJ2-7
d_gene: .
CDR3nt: TGTGCCAGCAGTGAAGCGCGGGTTTTCTACGAGCAGTACTTC
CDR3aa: CASSEARVFYEQYF

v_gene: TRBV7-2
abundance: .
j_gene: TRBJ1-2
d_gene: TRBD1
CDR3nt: TGTGCCAGCACCCCGACAGGGGTCCTCCTTAGGGGTGGCTACACCTTC
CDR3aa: CASTPTGVLLRGGYTF

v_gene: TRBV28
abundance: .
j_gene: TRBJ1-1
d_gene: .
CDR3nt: TGTGCCAGCAGGACAACAGGGGAAGCTTTCTTT
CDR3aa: CASRTTGEAFF

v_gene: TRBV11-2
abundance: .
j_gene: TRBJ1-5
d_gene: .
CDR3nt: TGTGCCAGCAGCTTAGACAGCGGCAATCAGCCCCAGCATTTT
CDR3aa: CASSLDSGNQPQHF

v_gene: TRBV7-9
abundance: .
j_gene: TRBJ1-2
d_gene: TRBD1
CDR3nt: TGTGCCAGCAGCTTGGAGGTAGGGGGCGCGAGTGGCTACACCTTC
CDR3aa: CASSLEVGGASGYTF

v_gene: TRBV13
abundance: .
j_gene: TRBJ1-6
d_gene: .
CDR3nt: TGTGCCAGCAGCTTAGTTGGCAGGGCCGGCTCACCCCTCCACTTT
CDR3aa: CASSLVGRAGSPLHF

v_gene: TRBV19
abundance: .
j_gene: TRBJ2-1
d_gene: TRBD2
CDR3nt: TGTGCCAGTAGGGCTACAGCGGGAGGCATTAGTGAGCAGTTCTTC
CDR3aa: CASRATAGGISEQFF

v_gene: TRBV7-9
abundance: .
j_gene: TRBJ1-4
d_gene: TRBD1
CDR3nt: TGTGCCAGCAGCACCACAGGGGGGGCTAATGAAAAACTGTTTTTT
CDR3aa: CASSTTGGANEKLFF

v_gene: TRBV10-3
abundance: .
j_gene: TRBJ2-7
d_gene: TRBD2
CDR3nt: TGTGCCATCAGTCCGGGAGGGCTTTACTACGAGCAGTACTTC
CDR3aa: CAISPGGLYYEQYF

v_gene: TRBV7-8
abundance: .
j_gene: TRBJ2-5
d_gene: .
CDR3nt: TGTGCCAGCAGCTTAGCAACTATAGGACACCTACAGTACTTC
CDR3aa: CASSLATIGHLQYF

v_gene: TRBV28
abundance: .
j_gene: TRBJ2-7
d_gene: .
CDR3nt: TGTGCCAGCAGTTCAAACTACGAGCAGTACTTC
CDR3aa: CASSSNYEQYF

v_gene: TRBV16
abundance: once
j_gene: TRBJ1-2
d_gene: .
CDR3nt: TGTGCCAGCAGCCAATCACCGGTCTCCCCGTCTGGCTACACCTTC
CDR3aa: CASSQSPVSPSGYTF

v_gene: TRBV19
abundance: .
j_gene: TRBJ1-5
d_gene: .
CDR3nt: TGTGCCAGTAGTATTACGGGGGGCAATCAGCCCCAGCATTTT
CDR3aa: CASSITGGNQPQHF

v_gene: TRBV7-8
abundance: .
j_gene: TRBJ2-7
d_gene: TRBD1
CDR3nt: TGTGCCAGCAGTCGTTCGGCGGGGACAGGGAGCTACGAGCAGTACTTC
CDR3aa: CASSRSAGTGSYEQYF

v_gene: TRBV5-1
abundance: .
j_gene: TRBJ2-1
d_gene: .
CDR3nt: TGCGCCAGCAGCTTGGCCCATAGCGGTTGGTACAATGAGCAGTTCTTC
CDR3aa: CASSLAHSGWYNEQFF

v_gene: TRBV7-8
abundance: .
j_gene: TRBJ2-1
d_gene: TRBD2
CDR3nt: TGTGCCAGCAGCTTAGTTACTAGCGAGAGCGAGCAGTTCTTC
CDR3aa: CASSLVTSESEQFF

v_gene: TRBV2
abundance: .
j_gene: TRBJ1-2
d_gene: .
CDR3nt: TGTGCCAGCAGTGATTATGTCTATGGCTACACCTTC
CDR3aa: CASSDYVYGYTF

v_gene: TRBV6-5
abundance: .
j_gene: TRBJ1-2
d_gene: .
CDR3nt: TGTGCCAGCGGTAGCAGGGGCTATGGCTACACCTTC
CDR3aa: CASGSRGYGYTF

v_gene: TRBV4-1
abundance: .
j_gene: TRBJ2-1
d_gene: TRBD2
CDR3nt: TGCGCCAGCAGCCGTAGACTAGCGGGAGGGGAATCCTACAATGAGCAGTTCTTC
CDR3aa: CASSRRLAGGESYNEQFF

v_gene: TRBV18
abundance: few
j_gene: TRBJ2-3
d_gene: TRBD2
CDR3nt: TGTGCCAGCTCATGGACTAGCGGGGTCACAGATACGCAGTATTTT
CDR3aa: CASSWTSGVTDTQYF

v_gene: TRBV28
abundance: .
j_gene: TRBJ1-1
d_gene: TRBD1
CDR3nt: TGTGCCAGCAGAATCCGGGACAGGGGCCTCCAGAACACTGAAGCTTTCTTT
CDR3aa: CASRIRDRGLQNTEAFF

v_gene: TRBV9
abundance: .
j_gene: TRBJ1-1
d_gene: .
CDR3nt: TGTGCCAGCAGTCTAGGGGGGGACACTGAAGCTTTCTTT
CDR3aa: CASSLGGDTEAFF

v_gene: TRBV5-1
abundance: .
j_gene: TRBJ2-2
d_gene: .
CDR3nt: TGCGCCAGCAATTCGAGGGTTTTCACGAACACCGGGGAGCTGTTTTTT
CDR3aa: CASNSRVFTNTGELFF

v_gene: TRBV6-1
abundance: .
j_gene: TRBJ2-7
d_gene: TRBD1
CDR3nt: TGTGCCATGTCCGCCGGGACAGGGCTCTACGAGCAGTACTTC
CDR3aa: CAMSAGTGLYEQYF

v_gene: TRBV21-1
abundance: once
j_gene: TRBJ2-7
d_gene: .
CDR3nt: TGTGCCAGCAGCAAGGTTGGACTAGCGGGGGAGCAGTACTTC
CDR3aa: CASSKVGLAGEQYF